Described below is a single TCR beta chain sequence and its context. The CDR3 is 18 amino acids. The germline V gene encodes CDR1 SGHTA and CDR2 FQGNSA. V lost 5 bases, J lost 2 bases, and 13 bases stayed unmatched. Arm-PCR with iRepertoire HTBI primers amplified the CDR3 regions for these TCR beta libraries. TCRdb analysed the multiplex PCR reads with MiXCR anew, one entry per CDR3 protein. The data contain 250,000 to 300,000 distinct CDR3 sequences, about 18% of them singletons. Time point in this sample: newly diagnosed GD, antithyroid drugs for less than 3 months. Extracted RNA from PBMCs served as the source of the TCR library. The data originate from a study of regulatory T cells in long-lasting Graves disease. The same sample was also studied in work on T cells in Graves' hyperthyroidism and ophthalmopathy. From that paper: Those with hyperthyroidism were 18 to 65 years old, newly diagnosed, and ill for under 2 months. Using the HTBI primer set, a first-round RT-PCR was run on the TCR CDR3. Before onset, by a median of approximately 6.8 months, the model predicted ophthalmopathy.

The source material was peripheral blood mononuclear cells (PBMCs), sampled at new diagnosis, from a patient treated with antithyroid drugs. The TCR comes from a woman aged 25 to 39 with Graves disease. The V gene is TRBV7-2, the J gene TRBJ2-3, with 10 bases that match TRBD2. CDR3 loop: CASSRNPSGGTPTDTQYF. CDR3 coding DNA: TGTGCCAGCAGCCGCAATCCTAGCGGGGGTACCCCCACAGATACGCAGTATTTT.